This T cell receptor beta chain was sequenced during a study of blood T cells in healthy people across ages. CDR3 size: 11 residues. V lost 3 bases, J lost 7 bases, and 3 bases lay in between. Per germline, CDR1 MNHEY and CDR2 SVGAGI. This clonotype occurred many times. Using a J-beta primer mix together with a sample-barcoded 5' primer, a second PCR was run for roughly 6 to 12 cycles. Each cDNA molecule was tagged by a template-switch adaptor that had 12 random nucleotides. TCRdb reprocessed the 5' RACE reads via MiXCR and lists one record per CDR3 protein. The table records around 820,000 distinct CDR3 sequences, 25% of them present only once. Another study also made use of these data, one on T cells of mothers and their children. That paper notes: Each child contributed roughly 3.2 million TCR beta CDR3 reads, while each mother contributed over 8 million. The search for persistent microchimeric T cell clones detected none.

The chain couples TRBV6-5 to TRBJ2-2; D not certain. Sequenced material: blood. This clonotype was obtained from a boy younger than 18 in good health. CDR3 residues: CASSYGGELFF. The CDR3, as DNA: TGTGCCAGCAGTTATGGCGGGGAGCTGTTTTTT.